By share, the clone carrying this T cell receptor (beta chain) ranks as medium-sized. This entry belongs to a study of molecular identifiers for immune sequencing clone quantification. Study details: Replicate RNA came from about 20,000 or 100,000 naive CD8 cells and was split five ways, and four parts were sequenced.

Researchers sorted naive CD8 T cells as cells that were CD8+CD4-CCR7+CD45RA+. TCRdb itself ran the PCR reads through MiXCR, one entry per CDR3 protein. This sample yields under 15,000 distinct CDR3 sequences, of which 15% to 20% are seen a single time; roughly 1.5% belongs to the top ten. Sequencing was performed on naive CD8+ T cells from blood, with Jurkat cell RNA spiked in. Sample subset: FACS-sorted CD8+CD4-CCR7+CD45RA+ naive T cells. This clonotype was sampled from a human donor in good health. Some libraries in this study had Jurkat cell RNA spiked in.

For the CDR3, the DNA is TGTGCCAGCAGTTTAGTTGGGACAGGGGTCACCGGGGAGCTGTTTTTT. The encoded protein is CASSLVGTGVTGELFF. The chain links TRBV28 to TRBJ2-2; 10 nucleotides line up with TRBD1. In germline, CDR1 is MDHEN, CDR2 SYDVKM. V lost 2 bases to trimming and J lost 4 bases; unmatched junction nucleotides: 4. The CDR3 has 16 amino acids.